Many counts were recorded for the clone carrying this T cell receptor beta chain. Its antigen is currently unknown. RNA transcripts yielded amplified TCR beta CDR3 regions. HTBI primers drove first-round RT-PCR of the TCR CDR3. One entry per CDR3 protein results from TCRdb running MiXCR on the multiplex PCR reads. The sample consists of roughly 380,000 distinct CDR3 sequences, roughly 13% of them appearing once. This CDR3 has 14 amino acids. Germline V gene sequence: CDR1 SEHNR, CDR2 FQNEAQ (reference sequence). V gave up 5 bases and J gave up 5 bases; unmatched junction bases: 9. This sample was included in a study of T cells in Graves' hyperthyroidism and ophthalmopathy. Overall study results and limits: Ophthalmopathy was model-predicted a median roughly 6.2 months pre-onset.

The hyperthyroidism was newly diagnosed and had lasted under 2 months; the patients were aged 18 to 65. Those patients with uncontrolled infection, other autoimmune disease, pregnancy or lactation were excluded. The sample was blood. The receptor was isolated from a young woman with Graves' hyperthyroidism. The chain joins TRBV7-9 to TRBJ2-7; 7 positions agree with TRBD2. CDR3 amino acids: CASSPRTSSHEQYF. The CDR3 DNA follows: TGTGCCAGCAGCCCGAGGACTAGTAGCCACGAGCAGTACTTC.